This is a list of T cell receptor beta chains from one sample in a study of blood T cells in healthy people across ages. Each CDR3 protein gets one entry after TCRdb re-called the 5' RACE reads with MiXCR. The data contain roughly 2 million distinct CDR3 sequences, 40% to 55% of them singletons. Source material: blood. Source of these receptors: a woman aged 40 to 49 in good health. Both conserved end residues are trimmed from each CDR3.

v_gene	j_gene	len	CDR3aa
TRBV7-8	TRBJ2-7	14	ASSLTGTSGNYEQY
TRBV6-1	TRBJ1-5	16	ASSPRWDMGYSNQPQH
TRBV5-1	TRBJ2-1	10	ASSWAGEEQF
TRBV6-2/TRBV6-3	TRBJ2-1	13	ASSYFDVSYNEQF
TRBV24-1	TRBJ2-7	17	ATIINHPSGTQSSYEQY
TRBV28	.	12	ASGSPRRVHEQY
TRBV4-2	TRBJ2-1	15	ASSQDPSTVSYNEQF
TRBV28	TRBJ2-7	11	ASKGQGEYEQY
TRBV18	TRBJ2-7	14	ASSPGGQGANNGQY
TRBV12-3/TRBV12-4	TRBJ2-3	13	ASSLRTRSADTQY
TRBV4-3	TRBJ2-5	15	ASSQGSGLAFDETQY
TRBV7-3	TRBJ2-3	13	ASSPKLAGADTQY
TRBV4-2	TRBJ2-7	14	ASSQPGAGPSYEQY
TRBV20-1	TRBJ2-1	12	SARRGSSYNEQF
TRBV7-2	TRBJ1-6	12	ASSLGSDNSPLH
TRBV4-2	TRBJ2-5	13	ASSQEDRPQETQY
TRBV5-6	TRBJ2-3	15	ASSPRGGLVSTDTQY
TRBV20-1	TRBJ2-1	13	SARDRQDRGTRQF
TRBV9	TRBJ2-6	16	ASSSIRDRGVGANVLT
TRBV29-1	TRBJ2-7	10	SVLWKSYEQY
TRBV24-1	TRBJ2-3	12	ATSDPGAWDTQY
TRBV29-1	TRBJ2-3	9	SSHSTDTQY
TRBV4-1	TRBJ2-7	12	ASSQVEGTYEQY
TRBV13	TRBJ2-1	14	ASSLKTMLEYNEQF
TRBV6-1	TRBJ1-2	12	ASSPDRVNDGYT
TRBV6-5	TRBJ1-1	13	ASSYSWQGHTEAF
TRBV7-2	TRBJ1-6	14	ASGSEGGGPDSPLH
TRBV13	TRBJ2-1	15	ASSLGGGRTSYNEQF
TRBV20-1	TRBJ2-5	13	SALRAGTGGETQY
TRBV28	.	14	ASSRRLPGGLDEQY
TRBV7-9	TRBJ2-3	14	ASSLDGAGSADTQY
TRBV27	TRBJ2-1	13	ASSLFGGGANEQF
TRBV7-2	TRBJ1-5	12	ASSGTGFNQPQH
TRBV12-3/TRBV12-4	TRBJ2-3	13	ASKPGSSGMNTQY
TRBV5-1	TRBJ2-2	13	ASSLLHSNTGELF
TRBV10-3	TRBJ1-5	10	AISEVDGPQH
TRBV20-1	TRBJ1-5	11	SATRQGGQPQH
TRBV12-5	TRBJ2-1	13	ASGSGTGIYNEQF
TRBV6-5	TRBJ2-3	12	ASSPSPRVDTQY
TRBV20-1	TRBJ2-7	12	SASRDRTSYEQY
TRBV20-1	TRBJ2-1	12	SARVSPAANEQF
TRBV5-1	TRBJ2-7	13	ASSYGTGDTYEQY
TRBV7-2	TRBJ2-5	11	ASSWWTGETQY
TRBV7-2	TRBJ2-7	12	ASSVGLADYEQY
TRBV28	TRBJ2-7	11	ASSGGVRETQY
TRBV6-1	TRBJ1-2	14	ASSEDGRPFYYGYT
TRBV6-2/TRBV6-3	.	13	ASSYSPNGGDIQY
TRBV29-1	TRBJ2-5	11	SVKGQYQETQY